This is a list of T cell receptor beta chains from one sample in a study of T-cell reconstitution after alpha-beta-depleted transplantation in children. Via MiXCR, TCRdb re-called the PCR reads, giving one row per CDR3 protein. The sample has about 110,000 distinct CDR3 sequences, 5% to 8% seen once. The sample in question was PBMCs, mostly from graft donor cells, obtained 360 days after TCRalphabeta/CD19-depleted stem cell transplant. These receptors all stem from a male patient between 2 and 10 years old who had a stem cell transplant for acute lymphoblastic leukemia, so the T cells may come from the graft donor. Each CDR3 is given with its conserved first and last residue. D genes are given only for firm matches. Clone size is stated in some rows and not others, as once, few, many or a class when expanded.

TRBJ1-2 | - | TRBV7-2 | - | CASSLLHGVRGGYTF | TGTGCCAGCAGCTTATTACATGGGGTCAGAGGAGGCTACACCTTC
TRBJ2-7 | many | TRBV12-3/TRBV12-4 | - | CASSLRLSYEQYF | TGTGCCAGCAGTTTGCGCCTTTCCTACGAGCAGTACTTC
TRBJ2-1 | many | TRBV4-3 | TRBD2 | CASSQGGLADEQFF | TGCGCCAGCAGCCAAGGGGGACTAGCCGATGAGCAGTTCTTC
TRBJ2-7 | - | TRBV27 | - | CASSLSNLGGYEQYF | TGTGCCAGCAGTTTATCCAACCTCGGTGGTTACGAGCAGTACTTC
TRBJ2-2 | - | TRBV2 | - | CAFCSSRIGHFGGTGELFF | TGTGCCTTCTGTTCATCCCGAATTGGACACTTTGGGGGCACCGGGGAGCTGTTTTTT
TRBJ2-7 | many | TRBV4-3 | TRBD2 | CASSQEEASGEVYEQYF | TGCGCCAGCAGCCAAGAAGAGGCTAGCGGGGAGGTCTACGAGCAGTACTTC
TRBJ2-1 | many | TRBV29-1 | TRBD1 | CSVKPRQGASYNEQFF | TGCAGCGTTAAACCCCGACAGGGGGCCTCCTACAATGAGCAGTTCTTC
TRBJ2-3 | many | TRBV25-1 | - | CASSPRPTGDTQYF | TGTGCCAGCAGTCCCCGTCCGACCGGAGATACGCAGTATTTT
TRBJ2-3 | - | TRBV13 | TRBD2 | CASSHQRGSTDTQYF | TGTGCCAGCAGTCATCAGCGGGGCAGCACAGATACGCAGTATTTT
TRBJ2-6 | few | TRBV5-1 | - | CASSFGRFGGANVLTF | TGCGCCAGCAGCTTCGGCAGGTTTGGTGGGGCCAACGTCCTGACTTTC
TRBJ2-5 | few | TRBV28 | - | CASTSGEAGPFQETQYF | TGTGCCAGCACCTCGGGCGAAGCTGGGCCGTTTCAGGAGACCCAGTACTTC
TRBJ2-5 | few | TRBV3-1 | TRBD2 | CASSQGLAVQETQYF | TGTGCCAGCAGCCAAGGACTAGCGGTTCAAGAGACCCAGTACTTC
TRBJ2-7 | - | TRBV28 | - | CASSFVDNPYEQYF | TGTGCCAGCAGTTTCGTGGACAACCCCTACGAGCAGTACTTC
TRBJ2-3 | - | TRBV9 | - | CASRAITDTQYF | TGTGCCAGCAGAGCTATCACAGATACGCAGTATTTT
TRBJ1-2 | many | TRBV10-3 | - | CAISDARKGNYTF | TGTGCCATCAGTGATGCGAGGAAGGGGAACTACACCTTC
TRBJ2-5 | few | TRBV7-3 | TRBD2 | CASSLRTRETQYF | TGTGCCAGCAGCCTCCGGACTAGAGAGACCCAGTACTTC
TRBJ2-7 | many | TRBV29-1 | - | CSVEDTPSSSYEQYF | TGCAGCGTTGAAGATACGCCTTCGAGCTCCTACGAGCAGTACTTC
TRBJ1-2 | - | TRBV28 | - | CASRDNSDYGYTF | TGTGCCAGCAGGGATAACTCGGATTATGGCTACACCTTC
TRBJ2-7 | many | TRBV29-1 | - | CSVVAGSYEQYF | TGCAGCGTTGTGGCGGGATCCTACGAGCAGTACTTC
TRBJ2-5 | few | TRBV24-1 | - | CATSAAGKTQYF | TGTGCCACCAGTGCGGCAGGGAAGACCCAGTACTTC
TRBJ2-7 | few | TRBV20-1 | TRBD2 | CSAIAGTTDEQYF | TGCAGTGCTATCGCTGGGACTACGGACGAGCAGTACTTC
TRBJ1-5 | many | TRBV27 | TRBD1 | CASSYRTGQQPQHF | TGTGCCAGCAGTTACCGGACAGGCCAACAGCCCCAGCATTTT
TRBJ2-7 | - | TRBV24-1 | - | CATGQRDYEQYF | TGTGCCACGGGCCAGAGGGACTACGAGCAGTACTTC
TRBJ2-1 | many | TRBV28 | - | CASWGLADYNEQFF | TGTGCCAGCTGGGGGCTAGCGGATTACAATGAGCAGTTCTTC
TRBJ2-3 | - | TRBV27 | TRBD2 | CTCSLALRGLASTDTQYF | TGTACCTGCAGTTTAGCCCTTCGGGGACTAGCAAGCACAGATACGCAGTATTTT
TRBJ2-4 | many | TRBV7-9 | - | CASSFPGKNIQYF | TGTGCCAGCAGCTTTCCGGGGAAAAACATTCAGTACTTC
TRBJ2-7 | many | TRBV7-9 | - | CASSLVGTPSYEQYF | TGTGCCAGCAGCTTAGTCGGGACTCCATCCTACGAGCAGTACTTC
TRBJ1-2 | many | TRBV2 | - | CASKDSHGYTF | TGTGCCAGCAAGGACAGCCATGGCTACACCTTC
TRBJ2-2 | - | TRBV25-1 | - | CASRRPGGKDGELFF | TGTGCCAGCAGAAGGCCCGGGGGCAAGGACGGGGAGCTGTTTTTT
TRBJ1-5 | few | TRBV28 | - | CASSLKGLYNQPQHF | TGTGCCAGCAGTTTGAAGGGGCTTTACAATCAGCCCCAGCATTTT
TRBJ2-1 | few | TRBV5-1 | - | CASSLALRDEQFF | TGCGCCAGCAGCTTGGCCCTGCGGGATGAGCAGTTCTTC
TRBJ1-4 | many | TRBV4-3 | TRBD1 | CASSQGTASNEKLFF | TGCGCCAGCAGCCAGGGGACAGCGTCTAATGAAAAACTGTTTTTT
TRBJ2-7 | few | TRBV7-2 | TRBD2 | CASSPHMRTSFGEQYF | TGTGCCAGCAGCCCGCACATGAGGACTAGCTTTGGCGAGCAGTACTTC
TRBJ2-2 | - | TRBV4-3 | - | CASSQEGGPRELFF | TGCGCCAGCAGCCAAGAGGGCGGCCCGAGGGAGCTGTTTTTT
TRBJ2-7 | - | TRBV7-2 | TRBD2 | CASSPTAGGSYEQYF | TGTGCCAGCAGCCCCACTGCCGGCGGGAGCTACGAGCAGTACTTC
TRBJ2-7 | many | TRBV10-3 | - | CAIRAGGNEQYF | TGTGCCATCAGGGCAGGGGGGAACGAGCAGTACTTC
TRBJ2-1 | few | TRBV20-1 | TRBD2 | CSARTSGEPFYYNEQFF | TGCAGTGCTAGAACTAGCGGAGAGCCTTTTTACTACAATGAGCAGTTCTTC
TRBJ1-2 | many | TRBV9 | - | CASRAGYGYTF | TGTGCCAGCAGGGCGGGCTATGGCTACACCTTC
TRBJ1-6 | many | TRBV7-9 | - | CASSKDARRYSPLHF | TGTGCCAGCAGCAAAGATGCCAGGCGGTATTCACCCCTCCACTTT
TRBJ2-7 | - | TRBV18 | - | CASFRTAPYEQYF | TGTGCCAGCTTTCGGACAGCCCCCTACGAGCAGTACTTC
TRBJ2-3 | many | TRBV21-1 | - | CASVGGVTDTQYF | TGTGCCTCCGTGGGGGGAGTCACAGATACGCAGTATTTT
TRBJ2-7 | many | TRBV11-1 | TRBD2 | CASSPRRPGIAGSHEQYF | TGTGCCAGCAGCCCGAGGCGACCGGGGATAGCGGGGTCCCACGAGCAGTACTTC
TRBJ2-4 | many | TRBV20-1 | - | CSAPREAVHIQYF | TGCAGTGCCCCAAGGGAAGCGGTCCACATTCAGTACTTC
TRBJ1-1 | few | TRBV6-6 | - | CASGGGTEAFF | TGTGCCAGCGGAGGGGGGACTGAAGCTTTCTTT
TRBJ2-3 | few | TRBV6-1 | TRBD2 | CASSTTSGGSTDTQYF | TGTGCCAGCAGTACGACTAGCGGGGGGAGCACAGATACGCAGTATTTT
TRBJ1-3 | - | TRBV6-5 | - | CASSFWGAFGNTIYF | TGTGCCAGCAGTTTCTGGGGGGCTTTCGGAAACACCATATATTTT
TRBJ1-1 | - | TRBV10-3 | TRBD1 | CAMGGTGGVTEAFF | TGTGCCATGGGGGGGACAGGGGGAGTCACTGAAGCTTTCTTT
TRBJ2-7 | few | TRBV7-2 | - | CASSSDGWGYEQYF | TGTGCCAGCAGCTCGGACGGATGGGGCTACGAGCAGTACTTC
TRBJ2-4 | many | TRBV29-1 | - | CSVAEGDIQYF | TGCAGCGTTGCGGAGGGGGACATTCAGTACTTC
TRBJ2-5 | many | TRBV28 | - | CASSLRQNQETQYF | TGTGCCAGCAGTTTACGACAGAACCAAGAGACCCAGTACTTC
TRBJ1-5 | few | TRBV28 | - | CASSLQGRRSNQPQHF | TGTGCCAGCAGTTTACAGGGGCGGAGGAGCAATCAGCCCCAGCATTTT
TRBJ2-3 | few | TRBV6-1 | - | CASRPTHQGLRTDTQYF | TGTGCCAGCAGGCCAACCCACCAGGGCCTTCGCACAGATACGCAGTATTTT
TRBJ2-7 | few | TRBV9 | - | CASSVEGGQNHEQYF | TGTGCCAGCAGCGTAGAGGGGGGACAAAACCACGAGCAGTACTTC
TRBJ2-7 | many | TRBV2 | TRBD1 | CATLRTGKYEQYF | TGTGCCACCCTGCGGACAGGGAAGTACGAGCAGTACTTC
TRBJ2-3 | many | TRBV9 | TRBD2 | CASSVGPLAGGKDTQYF | TGTGCCAGCAGCGTAGGCCCTCTAGCGGGAGGGAAAGATACGCAGTATTTT
TRBJ1-2 | many | TRBV5-1 | TRBD1 | CASTGGGGYTF | TGCGCCAGCACAGGGGGCGGCGGCTACACCTTC
TRBJ2-3 | - | TRBV29-1 | TRBD2 | CSVGLVTDTQYF | TGCAGCGTGGGACTAGTCACAGATACGCAGTATTTT
TRBJ2-5 | - | TRBV6-1 | - | CASSPSGAPGETQYF | TGTGCCAGCAGTCCCTCAGGGGCCCCGGGGGAGACCCAGTACTTC
TRBJ2-2 | few | TRBV7-2 | TRBD2 | CASSLRGGRGTGELFF | TGTGCCAGCAGCCTTCGGGGGGGAAGAGGCACCGGGGAGCTGTTTTTT
TRBJ1-5 | many | TRBV10-3 | - | CATQGPNQPQHF | TGTGCCACTCAGGGGCCGAATCAGCCCCAGCATTTT